The T cell receptor (beta chain) described here comes from a study of beta chain features in type 1 diabetes. General study findings and limits: The analysis here could not establish whether HLA type shapes TCRB rearrangement.

Sorting based on CD45RO/CCR7/CD25/CD127/CD95/CD27 separated CD4+ naive, central memory, regulatory and stem cell-like memory cells. There are a few counts of this clone. Its antigen is not identified. V lost 7 bases and J lost 7; bases outside the gene matches: 9. Germline V gives CDR1 LNHDA, CDR2 SQIVND (reference sequence). This CDR3 has 14 residues. As every portion of the isolated RNA was reverse transcribed, the sequencing read expressed TCRB transcripts. Produced via immunoSEQ multiplex PCR; TCRdb's table is partial and in-frame only. The sample contains hundreds of thousands of clones, around 15% of which appear only once.

The genes are TRBV19 and TRBJ1-4, with 7 bases aligning to TRBD1. This receptor was obtained from a man in his late teens or twenties in good health. Sequenced: naive CD4+ T cells from blood. CDR3 in DNA: TGTGCCAGTACCAAACGGGACAGTGGTGAAAAACTGTTTTTT. As protein: CASTKRDSGEKLFF.